Following are 24 T cell receptor beta chains from one sample sequenced in a study of cytomegalovirus exposure and HLA in healthy donors. The protocol was immunoSEQ multiplex PCR, while the TCRdb copy is restricted to in-frame clones and leaves out a portion. The table has 120,000 or so clones, roughly 90% seen once; the top ten hold 1.5% to 2%. Input material: PBMCs. The receptors stem from a woman under 30 in good health and CMV-seronegative.

The rearrangement joins TRBV5-4 to TRBJ2-2; D is undetermined. With 4 bases removed from V and 5 bases from J, the gap between germline ends came to 6 bases. Germline lookup yields CDR1 SGHNT and CDR2 YYREEE (reference sequence). The CDR3 contains 12 residues. For the CDR3, the DNA is TGTGCCAGCAGCCCCTTGACCGGGGAGCTGTTTTTT. This sequence encodes CASSPLTGELFF. Filled out from reference TRBV5-4 and TRBJ2-2, the complete variable domain reads ETGVTQSPTHLIKTRGQQVTLRCSSQSGHNTVSWYQQALGQGPQFIFQYYREEENGRGNFPPRFSGLQFPNYSSELNVNALELDDSALYLCASSPLTGELFFGEGSRLTVL.

This clone was observed a single time. The chain joins TRBV28 to TRBJ1-2; 10 positions match TRBD1. The V gene end was trimmed by 4 bases and the J gene end by 6 bases; junction bases not matched to a gene: 5. The CDR3 loop spans 14 amino acids. Germline V lookup: CDR1 MDHEN, CDR2 SYDVKM. CDR3 protein: CASSSTGGRNGYTF. The DNA of the CDR3 is TGTGCCAGCAGTTCGACAGGGGGCCGAAATGGCTACACCTTC.

This clone has just one count. The chain joins TRBV5-1 to TRBJ2-7; 10 bases fit TRBD1. Trimming took 6 bases from V and 4 from J; bases not matched to a gene: 7. Looked up from germline, CDR1 is SGHRS and CDR2 is YFSETQ. This CDR3 spans 14 amino acids. In nucleotides, the CDR3 is TGCGCCAGCAACCGGGACAGGGGAAGTTACGAGCAGTACTTC. The encoded protein is CASNRDRGSYEQYF.

The rearrangement uses TRBV28 and TRBJ2-3, with D possibly TRBD1 on 5 matching bases. Trimming took off 2 bases at V and 14 bases at J, with 14 bases between the two ends. CDR1 is MDHEN and CDR2 is SYDVKM in the germline V gene. The CDR3 sequence is 12 residues long. The CDR3 sequence: CASSLPQGVGYF. The CDR3, as DNA: TGTGCCAGCAGTTTACCCCAGGGCGTGGGGTATTTT.

On this clone: The same CDR3 is also encoded by other DNA sequences in this sample. The rearrangement joins TRBV19 to TRBJ1-1; a possible D gene is TRBD1 (5 bases). V lost 4 bases, J lost 1 base, and 7 bases lay in between. CDR1 LNHDA and CDR2 SQIVND come from the germline V gene (reference sequence). This CDR3 is built from 13 residues. CDR3 DNA sequence: TGTGCCAGTAGTAGAACAGGGAACACTGAAGCTTTCTTT. Its translation is CASSRTGNTEAFF.

V is TRBV6-6 and J is TRBJ2-1; D is unresolved. The V gene lost 0 bases and the J gene lost 7 bases, with 7 bases spanning the gap. Germline V lookup: CDR1 MNHNY, CDR2 SVGAGI (reference sequence). There are 13 residues in the CDR3. CDR3 residues: CASSYSQVNEQFF. CDR3 DNA sequence: TGTGCCAGCAGTTACTCACAAGTAAATGAGCAGTTCTTC.

The chain couples TRBV11-3 to TRBJ2-1, with 14 bases matching TRBD2. The junction had 12 bases not matched to a gene; V was cut back by 2 bases and J by 6 bases. The CDR3 is made up of 19 amino acids. The V gene's germline CDR1 is SGHNT and CDR2 YENEEA. In nucleotides, the CDR3 is TGTGCCAGCAGCTTACGGACTAGCGGGGGGTTGAAGTTGGGCAATGAGCAGTTCTTC. Its protein product is CASSLRTSGGLKLGNEQFF.

CDR3 sequence reads: CASSRDQGVNTEAFF. The CDR3 nucleotides read TGTGCCAGCAGTCGGGATCAGGGGGTCAACACTGAAGCTTTCTTT. The rearrangement uses TRBV28 and TRBJ1-1, with 7 bases matching TRBD1. In germline, CDR1 is MDHEN, CDR2 SYDVKM. The CDR3 extends over 15 amino acids. V was clipped by 5 bases and J by 2 bases; unmatched bases: 8.

V gene TRBV4-2 combines with J gene TRBJ2-1, with 7 bases that match TRBD2. The CDR3 is 13 amino acids. Germline V gene lookup returns CDR1 LGHNA and CDR2 YNFKEQ. V shed 5 bases and J 10 bases; nucleotides not matched to a gene: 8. CDR3 sequence: CASSGQTSWEQFF. CDR3 DNA sequence: TGTGCCAGCAGCGGCCAGACTAGCTGGGAGCAGTTCTTC.

This clone was seen just once. The chain uses TRBV18 and TRBJ2-1, with 13 bases aligning to TRBD2. V dropped 6 bases and J dropped 4; count of bases not matched to a gene: 6. Germline CDR1 and CDR2: KGHSH and LQKENI. The CDR3 is 16 residues long. The CDR3 nucleotides read TGTGCCAGCTCTCCTCAGGGACTAGCGGGGTACAATGAGCAGTTCTTC. This sequence encodes CASSPQGLAGYNEQFF.

This clone has only a few counts. The chain recombines TRBV10-3 with TRBJ2-7, with TRBD2 matching over 8 bases. Germline CDR1 and CDR2: ENHRY and SYGVKD. The CDR3 consists of 14 residues. The V and J ends lost 5 bases and 6 bases, in that order; junction bases with no gene match: 9. In nucleotides, the CDR3 is TGTGCCATCAGTCAAGCGGGAGTGGCGGCCGAGCAGTACTTC. Residues: CAISQAGVAAEQYF.

The gene calls are TRBV4-2 and TRBJ1-1; D gene unclear. The CDR3 spans 12 residues. Germline V gives CDR1 LGHNA, CDR2 YNFKEQ. Trimming shortened V by 0 bases and J by 11 bases, and 10 bases separated the two germline ends. The CDR3 region has the DNA TGTGCCAGCAGCCAAGATCTCGGCGGTGCTTTCTTT. Translating gives CASSQDLGGAFF.

The J gene is TRBJ1-5, the V gene TRBV7-8; 8 bases match TRBD1. The J segment lost 8 bases and the V segment lost 1 base, leaving 13 bases of the junction unmatched. The germline gives CDR1 SGHVS, CDR2 FQNEAQ. The CDR3 is made up of 17 amino acids. The CDR3 here is CASSLEVFPGQGKPQHF. The CDR3 DNA reads TGTGCCAGCAGCTTAGAAGTCTTTCCCGGACAGGGCAAGCCCCAGCATTTT.

V is TRBV6-5 and J is TRBJ1-6, with 7 bases matching TRBD1. After removal of 4 bases from V and 7 bases from J, the junction contained 7 bases not matched to a gene. CDR1 and CDR2 (germline): MNHEY, SVGAGI. CDR3 length equals 15 residues. The CDR3 DNA is TGTGCCAGCAGTTCGAGACAGGGATCCAATTCACCCCTCCACTTT. Translated: CASSSRQGSNSPLHF.

V and J are TRBV9 and TRBJ2-2; 9 nucleotides line up with TRBD2. V lost 6 bases and J lost 10; bases outside the gene matches: 16. Germline CDR1 reads SGDLS; CDR2 reads YYNGEE. The CDR3 totals 16 residues. The chain's CDR3 is CASNIGASGAREELFF. The CDR3 bases are TGTGCCAGCAACATAGGGGCTAGCGGGGCCCGGGAGGAGCTGTTTTTT.

This chain links TRBV15 with TRBJ2-5; no definite D call. V gave up 6 bases and J gave up 0 bases, with 11 bases separating them. Germline V CDR1 and CDR2: LNHNV, YYDKDF (reference sequence). The CDR3 sequence is 14 residues long. The CDR3 spells CATRANLYQETQYF. The CDR3 region has the DNA TGTGCCACCAGAGCTAATTTGTACCAAGAGACCCAGTACTTC.

This chain uses TRBV9 with TRBJ1-6; no clear D gene. The CDR3 is 13 amino acids. The V gene's germline CDR1 is SGDLS and CDR2 YYNGEE. Trimming stripped 3 bases from V and 8 bases from J, with 9 bases between. The CDR3 region has the DNA TGTGCCAGCAGCGGAACTATGGATTCACCCCTCCACTTT. Its protein is CASSGTMDSPLHF.

This clone was observed a few times. The chain recombines TRBV27 with TRBJ2-7, with 7 bases identical to TRBD2. J gave up 3 bases and V 3 bases, and 8 bases lay outside the gene matches. CDR1 and CDR2 from the germline V gene are MNHEY and SMNVEV (reference sequence). This CDR3 has 15 residues. The CDR3 loop is CASSLELAPYYEQYF. The CDR3 bases are TGTGCCAGCAGTTTGGAACTAGCGCCTTACTACGAGCAGTACTTC.

The chain couples TRBV11-1 to TRBJ2-1; 7 nucleotides agree with TRBD1. V lost 3 bases to trimming and J lost 12 bases; unmatched junction nucleotides: 17. From germline, CDR1 is SGHAT and CDR2 FQDESV (reference sequence). The CDR3 totals 16 residues. CDR3 in DNA: TGTGCCAGCAGCTTCATACATGCAGCACAGGGGATAGGGCAGTTCTTC. It encodes CASSFIHAAQGIGQFF.

This clone was observed a handful of times. The V call is TRBV15, the J call TRBJ2-7; D perhaps matches TRBD2 (6 bases). V was clipped by 4 bases and J by 7 bases, with 17 bases between them. CDR3 size: 14 residues. Germline-derived CDR1 and CDR2 are LNHNV and YYDKDF (reference sequence). The CDR3 spells CATSTRTTHREQYF. CDR3 DNA sequence: TGTGCCACCAGCACGCGGACTACCCACCGGGAGCAGTACTTC.

This sequence joins TRBV11-3 and TRBJ2-7, with D possibly being TRBD2 (5 bases). CDR1 is SGHNT and CDR2 is YENEEA in the germline V gene. The V gene lost 5 bases and the J gene lost 0 bases, with 14 bases spanning the gap. The CDR3 extends over 15 amino acids. DNA of the CDR3: TGTGCCAGCAGCCATCCAAGCGGAGCCTCCTACGAGCAGTACTTC. Amino acids: CASSHPSGASYEQYF.

V and J are TRBV9 and TRBJ1-5; a weak D match, TRBD1 (5 bases). CDR1 SGDLS and CDR2 YYNGEE come from the germline V gene. This CDR3 is 18 amino acids long. Trimming pared 0 bases from V and 6 bases from J, leaving 22 bases between. CDR3 nucleotides: TGTGCCAGCAGCGTAGATGGGGGGATGCGGGTTGAGGGTCAGCCCCAGCATTTT. This sequence encodes CASSVDGGMRVEGQPQHF.

The chain combines TRBV2 with TRBJ1-1, with 8 bases fitting TRBD1. The ends lost 4 bases at V and 3 bases at J; junction bases unmatched: 4. This CDR3 has 14 amino acids. Germline-derived CDR1 and CDR2 are SNHLY and FYNNEI. CDR3 in amino acids: CASSVQGAHTEAFF. Here the CDR3 DNA reads TGTGCCAGCAGTGTTCAGGGGGCGCACACTGAAGCTTTCTTT.

V is TRBV4-1 and J is TRBJ2-7; 7 bases are shared with TRBD1. The length of the CDR3 is 15 residues. Unmatched junction bases numbered 3, after V lost 0 bases and J lost 1 base. Germline V gives CDR1 MGHRA, CDR2 YSYEKL. CDR3 loop: CASSQDRGSSYEQYF. The DNA of the CDR3 is TGCGCCAGCAGCCAAGACAGGGGGAGTTCCTACGAGCAGTACTTC.